This T cell receptor beta chain was recorded in a study of response to subunit inactivated influenza vaccine. Study-wide results and caveats: Authors suggested that a seasonal influenza vaccination recruits few new T cells each time.

The germline V gene has CDR1 SEHNR and CDR2 FQNEAQ (reference sequence). Trimming took off 6 bases at V and 3 bases at J, with 14 bases between the two ends. The CDR3 is 14 residues long. TCRdb reprocessed the RT-PCR reads via MiXCR and lists one record per CDR3 protein. The table records about 180,000 distinct CDR3 sequences, around 10% of them present only once. This clonotype has a count of ten or more. Its antigen is still unknown. The origin of this receptor is a man in his fifties or sixties who received an inactivated influenza vaccine. This chain connects TRBV7-9 to TRBJ1-1, with no clear D. Sequenced material: CD8+ T cells sorted from PBMCs, taken around 25 months after vaccination. CDR3 residues: CASRDGGFDTEAFF. The CDR3 coding sequence is TGTGCCAGCAGAGACGGCGGTTTTGACACTGAAGCTTTCTTT. Using reference TRBV7-9 and TRBJ1-1 for the parts outside the CDR3, the full variable domain is DTGVSQNPRHKITKRGQNVTFRCDPISEHNRLYWYRQTLGQGPEFLTYFQNEAQLEKSRLLSDRFSAERPKGSFSTLEIQRTEQGDSAMYLCASRDGGFDTEAFFGQGTRLTVV.